This record concerns one T cell receptor (beta chain) sequence. The germline gives CDR1 SGHRS, CDR2 YFSETQ. V trimming: 3 bases; J trimming: 0 bases; junction bases outside the gene matches: 7. This CDR3 is 17 amino acids long. The data derive from a study of blood T cell repertoires in COVID-19. Study-wide context: Acute-phase and convalescent COVID-19 samples originated in the United States, Italy and Spain.

Assay used: immunoSEQ multiplex PCR; TCRdb lists only in-frame clones, some missing. The table includes more than 130,000 clones, under 90% detected once. The genes are TRBV5-1 and TRBJ1-4, with TRBD1 identical over 8 bases. The TCR was taken from a woman aged 80 or over in a cohort sampled during active or convalescent COVID-19. What was sequenced was peripheral blood. For the CDR3, the DNA is TGCGCCAGCAGCTCCCGGATGACAGGGGCAACTAATGAAAAACTGTTTTTT. Residues: CASSSRMTGATNEKLFF.